A selection of T cell receptor beta chains follows, all from one sample in a study of blood T cell repertoires in COVID-19. The method was immunoSEQ multiplex PCR; TCRdb's version includes in-frame clones alone and lacks a portion of them. There are a few hundred thousand clones in the sample; 80% to 90% occur only once, and roughly 10% lies in the top ten. Sequenced sample: PBMCs or T cells enriched from blood (not recorded which). The source is a woman aged 18-35 years who had recovered from COVID-19. The CDR3 runs from the conserved cysteine through the conserved F or W. D genes are given only for firm matches. Rows may omit the clone size; those that give it use once, few, many or a size class.

CDR3: CASSSPGGSPLHF
DNA: TGTGCCAGCTCATCACCGGGGGGATCACCCCTCCACTTT
V: TRBV18
size: .
D: .
J: TRBJ1-6
length: 13

CDR3: CASSSQSGGAYEQYF
DNA: TGTGCCAGCAGCTCGCAAAGCGGAGGGGCCTACGAGCAGTACTTC
V: TRBV5-4
size: .
D: .
J: TRBJ2-7
length: 15

CDR3: CASLSGATQYF
DNA: TGTGCCAGCCTAAGCGGGGCGACGCAGTATTTT
V: TRBV2
size: .
D: TRBD2
J: TRBJ2-3
length: 11

CDR3: CASSLIAGTGGLDTEAFF
DNA: TGTGCCAGCAGCCTTATCGCGGGGACAGGGGGCTTGGACACTGAAGCTTTCTTT
V: TRBV27
size: few
D: TRBD1
J: TRBJ1-1
length: 18

CDR3: CSAPQETQYF
DNA: TGCAGTGCTCCTCAAGAGACCCAGTACTTC
V: TRBV20-1
size: .
D: .
J: TRBJ2-5
length: 10

CDR3: CASRSRWAFSYEQYF
DNA: TGTGCCAGCAGGTCCAGATGGGCTTTCTCCTACGAGCAGTACTTC
V: TRBV7-2
size: .
D: .
J: TRBJ2-7
length: 15

CDR3: CASRFGGAYNEQFF
DNA: TGTGCCAGCAGGTTTGGAGGGGCCTACAATGAGCAGTTCTTC
V: TRBV2
size: .
D: .
J: TRBJ2-1
length: 14

CDR3: CASSQFGLTGSPEAFF
DNA: TGTGCCAGCAGTCAGTTCGGGTTGACAGGGAGTCCTGAAGCTTTCTTT
V: TRBV7-6
size: .
D: TRBD1
J: TRBJ1-1
length: 16

CDR3: CAWSVQPLSLDRVTNEKLFF
DNA: TGTGCCTGGAGTGTACAGCCCTTATCCTTGGACAGGGTAACTAATGAAAAACTGTTTTTT
V: TRBV30
size: .
D: TRBD1
J: TRBJ1-4
length: 20

CDR3: CASSLSFGGTYTEAFF
DNA: TGTGCCAGCAGTTTATCCTTCGGGGGTACGTACACTGAAGCTTTCTTT
V: TRBV27
size: .
D: .
J: TRBJ1-1
length: 16

CDR3: CASSPGWHPRGGTEAFF
DNA: TGTGCCAGCTCACCAGGGTGGCACCCCAGAGGTGGCACTGAAGCTTTCTTT
V: TRBV18
size: .
D: .
J: TRBJ1-1
length: 17

CDR3: CASSLDRANSPLHF
DNA: TGTGCCAGCAGTCTGGACAGGGCTAATTCACCCCTCCACTTT
V: TRBV6-5
size: .
D: TRBD1
J: TRBJ1-6
length: 14

CDR3: CASSDQQGYGNTIYF
DNA: TGTGCCAGCAGTGACCAACAGGGCTACGGAAACACCATATATTTT
V: TRBV6-1
size: .
D: .
J: TRBJ1-3
length: 15

CDR3: CASSLSLGNTIYF
DNA: TGTGCCAGCAGTTTATCGTTAGGAAACACCATATATTTT
V: TRBV27
size: once
D: .
J: TRBJ1-3
length: 13

CDR3: CSVQNGGTEAFF
DNA: TGCAGCGTGCAGAACGGGGGCACTGAAGCTTTCTTT
V: TRBV29-1
size: .
D: .
J: TRBJ1-1
length: 12

CDR3: CASSEVQRGNNEQFF
DNA: TGTGCCAGCAGTGAAGTCCAGCGGGGGAACAATGAGCAGTTCTTC
V: TRBV6-1
size: .
D: TRBD2
J: TRBJ2-1
length: 15

CDR3: CASSSRPSPYGYTF
DNA: TGTGCCAGCAGCTCCCGCCCGAGCCCCTATGGCTACACCTTC
V: TRBV5-8
size: .
D: .
J: TRBJ1-2
length: 14

CDR3: CASSFRLGTSVYNEQFF
DNA: TGTGCCAGCAGCTTCCGCCTAGGGACTAGCGTTTACAATGAGCAGTTCTTC
V: TRBV7-8
size: .
D: TRBD2
J: TRBJ2-1
length: 17

CDR3: CASKEQENTEAFF
DNA: TGCGCCAGCAAGGAACAGGAGAACACTGAAGCTTTCTTT
V: TRBV10-1
size: once
D: .
J: TRBJ1-1
length: 13

CDR3: CASSLGTGYAFF
DNA: TGTGCCAGCAGCCTGGGGACAGGGTACGCTTTCTTT
V: TRBV5-6
size: .
D: TRBD1
J: TRBJ1-1
length: 12

CDR3: CASSLEGDTEAFF
DNA: TGTGCCAGCAGCTTAGAGGGGGACACTGAAGCTTTCTTT
V: TRBV7-9
size: .
D: .
J: TRBJ1-1
length: 13

CDR3: CASRGQSNQPQHF
DNA: TGCGCCAGCAGGGGGCAGAGCAATCAGCCCCAGCATTTT
V: TRBV5-1
size: .
D: .
J: TRBJ1-5
length: 13

CDR3: CASSGGLAGSEQYF
DNA: TGTGCCAGCAGCGGGGGACTAGCGGGATCGGAGCAGTACTTC
V: TRBV11-1
size: .
D: TRBD2
J: TRBJ2-7
length: 14

CDR3: CASSLTGVDTQYF
DNA: TGTGCCAGCAGCCTCACAGGGGTGGATACGCAGTATTTT
V: TRBV7-3
size: .
D: TRBD1
J: TRBJ2-3
length: 13

CDR3: CASSLTGNTEAFF
DNA: TGTGCCAGCAGCTTAACAGGGAACACTGAAGCTTTCTTT
V: TRBV7-6
size: .
D: .
J: TRBJ1-1
length: 13

CDR3: CASWGRPGQGTGELFF
DNA: TGTGCCAGCTGGGGTAGGCCGGGACAAGGCACCGGGGAGCTGTTTTTT
V: TRBV2
size: .
D: .
J: TRBJ2-2
length: 16

CDR3: CASSSSTFRSGNTIYF
DNA: TGTGCCAGCAGCTCCTCGACATTTCGCTCTGGAAACACCATATATTTT
V: TRBV7-6
size: .
D: .
J: TRBJ1-3
length: 16

CDR3: CASSKEGVVNEKLFF
DNA: TGTGCCAGCAGCAAAGAAGGGGTGGTGAATGAAAAACTGTTTTTT
V: TRBV21-1
size: .
D: .
J: TRBJ1-4
length: 15

CDR3: CASRNFDRGRGYTF
DNA: TGTGCCAGCCGAAACTTCGACAGGGGGCGAGGCTACACCTTC
V: TRBV6-5
size: .
D: TRBD1
J: TRBJ1-2
length: 14

CDR3: CASSDRTGRSSYEQYF
DNA: TGTGCCAGCAGTGATCGGACGGGGAGGAGCTCCTACGAGCAGTACTTC
V: TRBV6-1
size: .
D: .
J: TRBJ2-7
length: 16

CDR3: CASRGQINSPLHF
DNA: TGTGCCAGCAGGGGACAGATTAATTCACCCCTCCACTTT
V: TRBV12-3/TRBV12-4
size: .
D: TRBD1
J: TRBJ1-6
length: 13

CDR3: CASSYSDRGLRGYTF
DNA: TGTGCCAGCAGTTACTCTGACAGGGGTCTGAGGGGCTACACCTTC
V: TRBV6-5
size: .
D: TRBD1
J: TRBJ1-2
length: 15

CDR3: CSVHPSKRTSTDTQYF
DNA: TGCAGCGTTCACCCCTCAAAGCGCACTAGCACAGATACGCAGTATTTT
V: TRBV29-1
size: few
D: .
J: TRBJ2-3
length: 16

CDR3: CASSRQGPTMNTEAFF
DNA: TGCGCCAGCAGCCGACAGGGTCCCACTATGAACACTGAAGCTTTCTTT
V: TRBV5-1
size: .
D: TRBD1
J: TRBJ1-1
length: 16

CDR3: CASTGPLNTEAFF
DNA: TGTGCCAGTACAGGGCCGTTGAACACTGAAGCTTTCTTT
V: TRBV6-5
size: .
D: .
J: TRBJ1-1
length: 13